This T cell receptor (beta chain) was recovered during a study of T cells after yellow fever vaccination. Notes on the study in general: Among primary-vaccination clones, most reappeared after the booster, at 96% for CD4 and roughly 90% for CD8.

V gave up 7 bases and J gave up 0 bases, with 9 bases separating them. Germline V gene lookup returns CDR1 SGHTA and CDR2 FQGNSA. The CDR3 is 13 residues long. They built TCR cDNA with 5'RACE template switching, a step that put in a universal primer site and UMIs. TCRdb ran MiXCR on the 5' RACE reads and lists one entry per CDR3 protein. This table has about 580,000 distinct CDR3 sequences, roughly a sixth appearing once. This clonotype was observed a few times. Its antigen is as yet unknown. The chain carries TRBV7-2 and TRBJ1-2; D is ambiguous. This TCR was recovered from a man aged 18 to 30 who received the YFV17D yellow fever vaccine. The material was PBMCs, obtained 5 days after the first yellow fever vaccination. Here the CDR3 DNA reads TGTGCCAGCACCCTTCGAACTAACTATGGCTACACCTTC. Its protein product is CASTLRTNYGYTF.